The 8 T cell receptor beta chains in this list originate from one sample, sequenced in a study of blood T cell repertoires in COVID-19. Sequencing used immunoSEQ multiplex PCR; TCRdb keeps in-frame clones, though not all of them. The table records approximately 300,000 clones, roughly 87% of them present only once. Input material: PBMCs or T cells enriched from blood (not recorded which). The receptors here all came from a woman aged 25 to 39 who had recovered from COVID-19.

In this sample, this clone turned up once. The chain combines TRBV29-1 with TRBJ2-5; D perhaps matches TRBD1 (6 bases). Germline CDR1 and CDR2: SQVTM and ANQGSEA. Trimming pared 6 bases from V and 5 bases from J, leaving 16 bases between. The CDR3 extends over 13 amino acids. This CDR3 reads CSVWRAGEETQYF. In nucleotides, the CDR3 is TGCAGCGTCTGGCGGGCAGGGGAGGAGACCCAGTACTTC. Drawing the rest from reference TRBV29-1 and TRBJ2-5, the complete variable domain is SAVISQKPSRDICQRGTSLTIQCQVDSQVTMMFWYRQQPGQSLTLIATANQGSEATYESGFVIDKFPISRPNLTFSTLTVSNMSPEDSSIYLCSVWRAGEETQYFGPGTRLLVL.

The rearrangement links TRBV6-1 to TRBJ1-1; D ambiguous. Germline V gene sequence: CDR1 MNHNS, CDR2 SASEGT. Trimming stripped 2 bases from V and 7 bases from J, with 8 bases between. The CDR3 length is 12 residues. CDR3 DNA sequence: TGTGCCAGCAGTGAACTTGTCTATGAAGCTTTCTTT. Its protein is CASSELVYEAFF.

V gene TRBV5-4 combines with J gene TRBJ1-2; 8 bases agree with TRBD1. Looked up from germline, CDR1 is SGHNT and CDR2 is YYREEE (reference sequence). The CDR3 covers 14 residues. Unmatched junction bases numbered 5, after V lost 3 bases and J lost 4 bases. CDR3 nucleotide sequence: TGTGCCAGCAGCTCCCGGACAGGGACCTATGGCTACACCTTC. It translates to CASSSRTGTYGYTF.

The J gene is TRBJ1-1, the V gene TRBV9; tentatively, D is TRBD1 (5 bases). The CDR3 has 13 amino acids. V lost 4 bases to trimming and J lost 1 base, with 8 bases between them. Germline CDR1 SGDLS, CDR2 YYNGEE. The CDR3 DNA reads as TGTGCCAGCAGCTCGGGGGGGAACACTGAAGCTTTCTTT. Translated: CASSSGGNTEAFF.

The chain couples TRBV10-3 to TRBJ1-1; 10 bases are a match to TRBD1. The length of the CDR3 is 14 residues. Looked up from germline, CDR1 is ENHRY and CDR2 is SYGVKD. J was trimmed by 8 bases and V by 8 bases; bases with no gene match: 11. CDR3 protein: CAIASGTGVFEAFF. The CDR3 DNA follows: TGTGCCATCGCATCGGGGACAGGGGTGTTCGAAGCTTTCTTT.

This chain links TRBV3-1 (or the pseudogene TRBV3-2) with TRBJ2-5; 11 bases match TRBD2. This CDR3 is built from 14 residues. Germline assignment: CDR1 LGHDT and CDR2 YNNKEL (reference sequence). Trimming cost V 7 bases and J 5 bases; bases outside gene matches: 6. This CDR3 is CASTHSGGAETQYF. The DNA of the CDR3 is TGTGCCAGCACCCATAGCGGGGGGGCGGAGACCCAGTACTTC.

Here the CDR3 DNA reads TGTGCCAGCAGCCGGGGACAGGAAAAACTGTTTTTT. Its protein is CASSRGQEKLFF. The chain links TRBV7-9 to TRBJ1-4; TRBD1 agrees at 7 bases. With 5 bases clipped from V and 8 bases from J, the junction kept 2 bases outside the gene matches. The length of the CDR3 is 12 residues. Germline lookup yields CDR1 SEHNR and CDR2 FQNEAQ (reference sequence). The complete variable domain, with remaining parts taken from reference TRBV7-9 and TRBJ1-4, reads DTGVSQNPRHKITKRGQNVTFRCDPISEHNRLYWYRQTLGQGPEFLTYFQNEAQLEKSRLLSDRFSAERPKGSFSTLEIQRTEQGDSAMYLCASSRGQEKLFFGSGTQLSVL.

This clone was seen more than once but under ten times. V gene TRBV4-2 combines with J gene TRBJ1-6; 8 bases fit TRBD1. CDR3 length: 17 residues. From germline, CDR1 is LGHNA and CDR2 YNFKEQ. V was pared by 5 bases and J by 3 bases, with 9 bases of the junction left unmatched. The CDR3 protein is CASSGAQGAGYNSPLHF. CDR3 sequence (DNA): TGTGCCAGCAGCGGAGCGCAGGGGGCAGGCTATAATTCACCCCTCCACTTT.